The rows below give T cell receptor beta chains drawn from one sample of a study of OX40 agonist ivuxolimab in advanced cancers. The table came from immunoSEQ multiplex PCR; TCRdb's copy has only in-frame clones and leaves some out. There are tens of thousands of clones in the sample; 84% occur only once, and over 0.55% lies in the top ten. The sequences come from CD4+ or CD8+ T cells sorted from blood, collected in a trial of the OX40 agonist ivuxolimab. Receptors were obtained from an adult with an advanced solid tumor such as melanoma, head and neck, liver or kidney cancer. The CDR3 runs from the conserved cysteine through the conserved F or W. D genes are given only for firm matches. The size field is filled for only some rows; it gives once, few, many or a size class.

j_call v_call clone_size d_call cdr3_nt cdr3_aa
TRBJ1-5 TRBV2 - - TGTGCCAGCACCCAGGACCGCCGCGGAAGCAATCAGCCCCAGCATTTT CASTQDRRGSNQPQHF
TRBJ2-5 TRBV11-1 - TRBD2 TGTGCCAGCAGCTTAGGGGCTAGCGGGAGCCTGGAGACCCAGTACTTC CASSLGASGSLETQYF
TRBJ1-2 TRBV29-1 few TRBD1 TGCAGCGTGGGGGACAGGGGCGGCTACACCTTC CSVGDRGGYTF
TRBJ2-4 TRBV21-1 - - TGTGCTCCCATGGGCAAAAACATTCAGTACTTC CAPMGKNIQYF
TRBJ2-1 TRBV30 - - TGTGCCTGGAGTGTATGGGTCTACAATGAGCAGTTCTTC CAWSVWVYNEQFF
TRBJ2-1 TRBV19 once - TGTGCCAGTAGGAGCTCCTACAATGAGCAGTTCTTC CASRSSYNEQFF
TRBJ2-5 TRBV11-2 - - TGTGCCAGCAGCTTAGCCTCAGGAGCCTTCCAAGAGACCCAGTACTTC CASSLASGAFQETQYF
TRBJ1-3 TRBV7-9 once - TGTGCCAGCAGCTTGGAGTCGGACACCATATATTTT CASSLESDTIYF
TRBJ1-6 TRBV11-2 - - TGTGCCAGCAGCTTTGCCGGTCTTTGGGCGCCCCTCCACTTT CASSFAGLWAPLHF
TRBJ2-1 TRBV2 - - TGTGCCAGCAGCGGGATCCGGGGCAGGGTCTACAATGAGCAGTTCTTC CASSGIRGRVYNEQFF
TRBJ1-5 TRBV10-3 once - TGTGCCATCAGTGGGCCCTCCGGGAAGAATAGCAATCAGCCCCAGCATTTT CAISGPSGKNSNQPQHF
TRBJ1-2 TRBV11-1 - - TGTGCCAGCAGCTCAAACTATGGCTACACCTTC CASSSNYGYTF
TRBJ2-4 TRBV9 - - TGTGCCAGCAGCGAAGGGGGACACCTAGCCAAAAACATTCAGTACTTC CASSEGGHLAKNIQYF
TRBJ1-1 TRBV7-9 - TRBD1 TGTGCCAGCAGGGGAACAGGGGTAGGTAGGGTGAACACTGAAGCTTTCTTT CASRGTGVGRVNTEAFF
TRBJ2-3 TRBV6-4 - - TGTGCCAGCAGTGACACACTGCACAGCAAACAGGGCACAGATACGCAGTATTTT CASSDTLHSKQGTDTQYF
TRBJ2-5 TRBV5-6 few - TGTGCCAGCAGCCAGGACACAAGAGAGACCCAGTACTTC CASSQDTRETQYF
TRBJ2-2 TRBV5-1 once - TGCGCCAGCAGCAAGTTAGCGAGCGACACCGGGGAGCTGTTTTTT CASSKLASDTGELFF
TRBJ2-2 TRBV28 - TRBD2 TGTGCCAGCAGTTTATGGAAGTTGGGGGGGTCCACCGGGGAGCTGTTTTTT CASSLWKLGGSTGELFF
TRBJ2-7 TRBV7-9 - - TGTGCCAGCAGCCGGCGGGACCGCCCCTACGAGCAGTACTTC CASSRRDRPYEQYF
TRBJ2-7 TRBV7-2 - - TGTGCCAGCAGCCCCTCCTACGGGGGCGGCGCGTACGAGCAGTACTTC CASSPSYGGGAYEQYF